Only one count was recorded for the clone carrying this T cell receptor beta chain. The CDR3 has 15 residues. V dropped 3 bases and J dropped 9 bases, with 21 bases sitting between them. Per the germline V gene, CDR1 is SGDLS and CDR2 is YYNGEE. This record belongs to a study of chemoradiotherapy in HPV16-positive cancers. Study in general: Functional T-cell assays on two HPV16-positive patients' cells defined candidate HPV-specific clones and common TCR motifs.

Samples were taken several times over chemoradiotherapy. TCRdb keeps only in-frame clones here, not all; method: immunoSEQ multiplex PCR. The table records 5,500 to 8,000 clones, around 77% of them present only once. This TCR derives from a human donor with HPV-associated anogenital cancer. This chain uses TRBV9 with TRBJ1-2; tentative D call: TRBD1 (5 bases). This sample was gathered from a patient who underwent chemoradiotherapy. Written as DNA, the CDR3 is TGTGCCAGCAGCGCGTACCCCGGGGCACTTAGAAGCTACACCTTC. The encoded protein is CASSAYPGALRSYTF.